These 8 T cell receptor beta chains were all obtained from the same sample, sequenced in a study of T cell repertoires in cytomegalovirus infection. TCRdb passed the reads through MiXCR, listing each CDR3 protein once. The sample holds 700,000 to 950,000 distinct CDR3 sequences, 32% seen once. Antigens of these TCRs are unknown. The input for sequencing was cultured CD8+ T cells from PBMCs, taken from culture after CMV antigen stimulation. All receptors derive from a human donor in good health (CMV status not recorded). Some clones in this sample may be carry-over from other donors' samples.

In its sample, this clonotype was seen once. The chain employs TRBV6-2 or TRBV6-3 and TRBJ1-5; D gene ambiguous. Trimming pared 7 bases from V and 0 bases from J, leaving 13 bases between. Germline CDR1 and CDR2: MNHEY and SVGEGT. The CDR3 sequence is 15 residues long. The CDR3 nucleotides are TGTGCCAGCACCACTTCCATTTATAGCAATCAGCCCCAGCATTTT. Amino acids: CASTTSIYSNQPQHF.

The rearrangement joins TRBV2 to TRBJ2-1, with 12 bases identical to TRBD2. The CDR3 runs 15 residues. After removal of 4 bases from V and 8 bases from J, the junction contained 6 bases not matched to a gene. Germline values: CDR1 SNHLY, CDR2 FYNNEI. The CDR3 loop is CASSGTSGASDEQFF. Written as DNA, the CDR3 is TGTGCCAGCAGTGGGACTAGCGGGGCCTCGGATGAGCAGTTCTTC.

CDR3 nucleotide sequence: TGTGCCAGCAGTCCCATTGAGGGCGGGGAGCTGTTTTTT. Amino acids: CASSPIEGGELFF. This sequence joins TRBV27 and TRBJ2-2; tentative D call: TRBD2 (5 bases). The CDR3 consists of 13 residues. Trimming shortened V by 5 bases and J by 7 bases, and 11 bases separated the two germline ends. Germline V gene lookup returns CDR1 MNHEY and CDR2 SMNVEV (reference sequence).

CDR3 DNA: TGCGCCAGCAGCCAAGATTCTTCGCGGGGGTCCTACAATGAGCAGTTCTTC. Amino acids: CASSQDSSRGSYNEQFF. The chain is built from TRBV4-1 and TRBJ2-1, with TRBD2 matching over 7 bases. There are 17 residues in the CDR3. The V segment lost 0 bases and the J segment 1 base; nucleotides outside the gene matches: 6. Germline CDR1 and CDR2: MGHRA and YSYEKL.

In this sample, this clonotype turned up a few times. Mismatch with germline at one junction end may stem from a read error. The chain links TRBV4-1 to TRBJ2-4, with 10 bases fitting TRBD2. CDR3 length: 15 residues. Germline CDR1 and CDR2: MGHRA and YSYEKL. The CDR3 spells CASSQEVASGGVAHF. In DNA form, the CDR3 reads TGCGCCAGCAGCCAAGAAGTGGCTAGCGGGGGAGTGGCGCACTTC.

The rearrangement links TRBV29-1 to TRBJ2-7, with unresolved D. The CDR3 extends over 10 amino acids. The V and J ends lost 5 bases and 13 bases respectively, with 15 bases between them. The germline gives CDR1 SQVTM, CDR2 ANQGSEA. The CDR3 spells CSVFERDAYF. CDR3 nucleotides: TGCAGCGTTTTCGAAAGGGATGCCTACTTC.

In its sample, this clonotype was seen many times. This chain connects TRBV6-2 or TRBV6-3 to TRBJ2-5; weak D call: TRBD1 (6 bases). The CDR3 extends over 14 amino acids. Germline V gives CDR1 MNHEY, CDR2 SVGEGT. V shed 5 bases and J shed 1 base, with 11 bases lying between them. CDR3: CASSHPGAQETQYF. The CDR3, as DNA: TGTGCCAGCAGTCACCCAGGGGCCCAAGAGACCCAGTACTTC.

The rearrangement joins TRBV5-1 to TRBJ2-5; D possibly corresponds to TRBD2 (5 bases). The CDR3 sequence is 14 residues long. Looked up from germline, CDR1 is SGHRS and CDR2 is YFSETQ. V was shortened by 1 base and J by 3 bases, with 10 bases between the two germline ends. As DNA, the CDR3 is TGCGCCAGCAGCTTGAGGAGCGGAGAAGAGACCCAGTACTTC. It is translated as CASSLRSGEETQYF.